These 3 T cell receptor beta chains were all obtained from the same sample, sequenced in a study of blood T cells in healthy people across ages. A sample-barcoded 5' primer and a J-beta primer mix were used in a second PCR of about 6 to 12 cycles. TCRdb itself ran the 5' RACE reads through MiXCR, one entry per CDR3 protein. The repertoire has about 570,000 distinct CDR3 sequences, roughly a quarter of them found once; the top ten carry over 3.5%. The same sample was also studied in work on T cells of mothers and their children.

The specimen sequenced was blood. All receptors derive from a boy aged 2 to 10 in good health.

A few counts support this clonotype. The J gene is TRBJ1-5, the V gene TRBV20-1; 9 bases are shared with TRBD1. The trim removed 6 bases at V and 2 bases at J, leaving 5 bases unmatched. Germline CDR1 DFQATT, CDR2 SNEGSKA (reference sequence). The CDR3 consists of 14 residues. In DNA form, the CDR3 reads TGCAGTGCAGCGGACAGGGGTGGCAATCAGCCCCAGCATTTT. Protein: CSAADRGGNQPQHF.

J is TRBJ2-7 and V is TRBV11-1, with 9 bases aligning to TRBD2. Trimming at V came to 6 bases and at J to 0 bases, leaving 9 bases not matched to a gene. Looked up from germline, CDR1 is SGHAT and CDR2 is FQDESV (reference sequence). This CDR3 is built from 16 residues. CDR3: CASSSGLAGISYEQYF. CDR3 coding DNA: TGTGCCAGCAGTTCGGGGCTAGCGGGGATCTCCTACGAGCAGTACTTC.

This clonotype was found a few times. The chain is built from TRBV15 and TRBJ2-7; TRBD1 matches 10 bases. The CDR3 is 14 residues long. Germline CDR1 and CDR2: LNHNV and YYDKDF (reference sequence). V was clipped by 5 bases and J by 3 bases; unmatched bases: 4. This CDR3 is CATSPDRGNYEQYF. The CDR3 nucleotides are TGTGCCACCAGCCCGGACAGGGGGAACTACGAGCAGTACTTC.